The 16 T cell receptor beta chains listed next were all sequenced from one sample in a study of human T cells and chemical hapten exposure. Using its own MiXCR run on the RACE reads, TCRdb lists one record per CDR3 protein. The sample comprises under 85,000 distinct CDR3 sequences, about 9.3% of which are singletons, and around 6.8% rests with the top ten. Indicated time point: patch test 2, 6 weeks after DPC sensitization. Documented treatment: therapeutic diphenylcyclopropenone sensitization with weekly scalp DPC. Sample: whole blood, taken in connection with sensitization to the hapten diphenylcyclopropenone (DPC). These receptors all come from a woman aged 45-65 years with alopecia areata. Some clones in this sample may be carry-over from other donors' samples.

This clonotype was detected ten times or more. The chain combines TRBV7-3 with TRBJ1-1; D is perhaps TRBD1 (6 bases). Germline-derived CDR1 and CDR2 are SGHTA and FQGTGA. Trimming stripped 8 bases from V and 0 bases from J, with 10 bases between. This CDR3 is 13 amino acids long. The CDR3 coding sequence is TGTGCCAGCGCGAGGGACATGAACACTGAAGCTTTCTTT. Its protein product is CASARDMNTEAFF.

This clonotype was observed many times. This chain joins TRBV3-1 and TRBJ1-2, with D uncertain. Trimming removed 1 base from V and 2 bases from J, with 8 bases in between. From germline, CDR1 is LGHDT and CDR2 YNNKEL (reference sequence). The CDR3 length is 14 residues. CDR3 amino acids: CASSQAAGNYGYTF. The CDR3 DNA is TGTGCCAGCAGCCAAGCGGCGGGAAACTATGGCTACACCTTC. Full variable domain (rest looked up from reference TRBV3-1 and TRBJ1-2): DTAVSQTPKYLVTQMGNDKSIKCEQNLGHDTMYWYKQDSKKFLKIMFSYNNKELIINETVPNRFSPKSPDKAHLNLHINSLELGDSAVYFCASSQAAGNYGYTFGSGTRLTVV.

This clonotype occurred many times. The chain has TRBV19 and TRBJ2-1, with a tentative D call TRBD1 (5 bases). Between the trimmed V and J ends, which lost 5 bases and 7 bases, there was a span of 18 bases. The CDR3 is 15 residues long. CDR1 and CDR2 (germline): LNHDA, SQIVND (reference sequence). Here the CDR3 DNA reads TGTGCCAGTAGTGTCAGGACAACTACTCCTAATGAGCAGTTCTTC. It yields the protein CASSVRTTTPNEQFF.

The V call is TRBV20-1, the J call TRBJ2-1, with 10 positions matching TRBD2. Germline V lookup: CDR1 DFQATT, CDR2 SNEGSKA (reference sequence). The CDR3 is 16 amino acids. The trim removed 6 bases at V and 0 bases at J, leaving 8 bases unmatched. The CDR3 DNA reads TGCAGTGCACCGAAAGCGGGAGGGTCCTCCTACAATGAGCAGTTCTTC. Translating it yields CSAPKAGGSSYNEQFF.

This clonotype was detected ten times or more. The chain has TRBV4-1 and TRBJ1-1; D remains unclear. The CDR3 has 12 residues. Germline lookup yields CDR1 MGHRA and CDR2 YSYEKL. Between the trimmed V and J ends, which lost 0 bases and 11 bases, there was a span of 10 bases. The CDR3 DNA follows: TGCGCCAGCAGCCAAGATACCAGGTTGGCTTTCTTT. It encodes CASSQDTRLAFF.

This clonotype has only a few counts. The V call is TRBV24-1, the J call TRBJ1-2, with 7 bases identical to TRBD1. The CDR3 is 15 amino acids. The junction had 2 bases not matched to a gene; V was cut back by 2 bases and J by 0 bases. Per germline, CDR1 KGHDR and CDR2 SFDVKD. CDR3 sequence reads: CATSDWTGSNYGYTF. CDR3 nucleotides: TGTGCCACCAGTGATTGGACAGGATCTAACTATGGCTACACCTTC.

In this sample, this clonotype turned up a few times. The chain recombines TRBV29-1 with TRBJ2-5; D gene unclear. Deletions cut 7 bases from V and 5 bases from J, with 11 bases between. The CDR3 has 11 amino acids. Germline V lookup: CDR1 SQVTM, CDR2 ANQGSEA. CDR3 region: CSGGESETQYF. The CDR3 DNA is TGCAGCGGTGGAGAATCGGAGACCCAGTACTTC.

This clonotype was observed many times. The genes are TRBV29-1 and TRBJ2-1; maybe TRBD2 (6 bases). The CDR3 is made up of 14 amino acids. The germline V and J ends were trimmed by 4 bases and 1 base, with 11 bases remaining between them. Germline loops: CDR1 SQVTM, CDR2 ANQGSEA. Written as DNA, the CDR3 is TGCAGCGTTGCGCCGGGGGTTTCCTACAATGAGCAGTTCTTC. This encodes CSVAPGVSYNEQFF.

Many counts were recorded for this clonotype. V is TRBV20-1 and J is TRBJ2-3; TRBD2 matches at 11 bases. CDR1 is DFQATT and CDR2 is SNEGSKA in the germline V gene (reference sequence). The CDR3 has 17 residues. The CDR3 DNA reads as TGCAGCGCCGAGGAGGATAGCGGGAGGGCGAGCACAGATACGCAGTATTTT. Its translation: CSAEEDSGRASTDTQYF.

This clonotype was counted ten times or more. The chain links TRBV7-9 to TRBJ2-1; 7 bases align to TRBD2. V lost 1 base and J lost 2; bases outside the gene matches: 14. CDR1 and CDR2 (germline): SEHNR, FQNEAQ (reference sequence). The CDR3 loop spans 19 amino acids. For the CDR3, the DNA is TGTGCCAGCAGCTTAGTAGGGGATTTCGAGGGAGGGACCTACAATGAGCAGTTCTTC. Translated: CASSLVGDFEGGTYNEQFF.

This clonotype appeared many times. This sequence joins TRBV6-1 and TRBJ1-5; D uncertain. This CDR3 region has 17 residues. The V end was cut by 7 bases, the J end by 0 bases, with 19 bases between. Germline V CDR1 and CDR2: MNHNS, SASEGT. The CDR3 bases are TGTGCCAGCACCTCGAATTTTGACGGTTTTAGCAATCAGCCCCAGCATTTT. This gives the protein CASTSNFDGFSNQPQHF.

The CDR3 loop reads CSVATGGGTEAFF. CDR3 in DNA: TGCAGCGTTGCGACAGGGGGCGGCACTGAAGCTTTCTTT. The J gene is TRBJ1-1, the V gene TRBV29-1; 10 bases line up with TRBD1. Germline V gene sequence: CDR1 SQVTM, CDR2 ANQGSEA. The V and J ends lost 4 bases and 4 bases, in that order; junction bases with no gene match: 3. The CDR3 is 13 residues long.

This clonotype turned up a few times. This sequence joins TRBV3-1 and TRBJ1-1; D unclear. The CDR3 extends over 11 amino acids. Trimming took off 6 bases at V and 5 bases at J, with 7 bases between the two ends. The germline V gene encodes CDR1 LGHDT and CDR2 YNNKEL (reference sequence). The CDR3 DNA is TGTGCCAGCAGGGGTACGACTGAAGCTTTCTTT. Translated, it gives CASRGTTEAFF.

The table lists this clonotype with a few counts. Mismatch with germline at one junction end may stem from a read error. This chain connects TRBV20-1 to TRBJ2-1; D is undetermined. This CDR3 has 16 residues. Germline V gene sequence: CDR1 DFQATT, CDR2 SNEGSKA (reference sequence). CDR3 in amino acids: CSAERVGLSSYNGQFF. For the CDR3, the DNA is TGCAGTGCAGAACGCGTCGGGCTGAGCTCCTACAATGGGCAGTTCTTC.

This clonotype was recorded at least ten times. CDR3 region: CASSRHTREELFF. The CDR3 DNA is TGTGCCAGTAGCAGACACACCCGGGAAGAACTGTTTTTT. V usage is TRBV19 and J usage is TRBJ1-4, with D uncertain. Germline CDR1 LNHDA, CDR2 SQIVND (reference sequence). V was trimmed by 6 bases and J by 12 bases, leaving 17 bases between them. The CDR3 totals 13 residues.

This clonotype was recorded many times. The rearrangement uses TRBV6-5 and TRBJ2-3, with a possible D match to TRBD1 (6 bases). The V and J ends lost 6 bases and 3 bases respectively, with 28 bases between them. The germline V gene has CDR1 MNHEY and CDR2 SVGAGI. This CDR3 region has 19 residues. CDR3 loop: CASSPLRVATGSRTDTQYF. CDR3 DNA sequence: TGTGCCAGCAGCCCCCTGAGGGTAGCGACAGGCTCTCGGACAGATACGCAGTATTTT.